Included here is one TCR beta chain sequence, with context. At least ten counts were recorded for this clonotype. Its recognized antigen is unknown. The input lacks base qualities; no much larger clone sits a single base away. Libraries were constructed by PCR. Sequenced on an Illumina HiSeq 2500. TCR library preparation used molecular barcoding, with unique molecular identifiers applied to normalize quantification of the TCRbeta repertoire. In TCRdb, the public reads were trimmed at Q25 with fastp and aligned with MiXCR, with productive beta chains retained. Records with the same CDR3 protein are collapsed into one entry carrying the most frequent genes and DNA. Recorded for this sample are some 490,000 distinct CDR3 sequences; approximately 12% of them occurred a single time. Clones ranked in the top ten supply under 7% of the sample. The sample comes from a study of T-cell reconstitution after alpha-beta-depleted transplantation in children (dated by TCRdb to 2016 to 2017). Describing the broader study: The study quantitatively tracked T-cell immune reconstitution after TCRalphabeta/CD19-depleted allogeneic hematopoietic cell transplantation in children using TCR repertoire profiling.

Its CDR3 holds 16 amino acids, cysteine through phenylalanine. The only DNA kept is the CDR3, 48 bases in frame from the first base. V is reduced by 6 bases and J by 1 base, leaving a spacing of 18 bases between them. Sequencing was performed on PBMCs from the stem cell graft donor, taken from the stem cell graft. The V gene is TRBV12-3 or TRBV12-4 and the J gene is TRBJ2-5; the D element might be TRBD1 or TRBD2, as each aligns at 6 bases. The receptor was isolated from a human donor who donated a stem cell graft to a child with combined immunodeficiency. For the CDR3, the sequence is CASSLGGRRPQETQYF. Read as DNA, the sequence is TGTGCCAGCAGCCTGGGGGGCAGGAGACCCCAAGAGACCCAGTACTTC.